This T cell receptor beta chain came from a study of shared clonotypes between healthy human individuals. V shed 1 base, J shed 3 bases, and the junction held 3 bases outside the gene matches. This CDR3 has 13 residues. Per the germline V gene, CDR1 is GTSNPN and CDR2 is SVGIG (reference sequence). This clone was counted only a few times. Sequencing used immunoSEQ multiplex PCR; TCRdb keeps in-frame clones, though not all of them. Found here are about 470,000 clones, 75% to 85% of them singletons; the top ten hold approximately 13%. This clonotype originated in a woman aged 40-49 years in good health. Some clones in this sample may be carry-over from other donors' samples. The chain carries TRBV30 and TRBJ2-7; 7 bases align to TRBD2. Sequenced: PBMCs. CDR3 residues: CAWSGLASYEQYF. DNA of the CDR3: TGTGCCTGGAGTGGACTAGCAAGCTACGAGCAGTACTTC.